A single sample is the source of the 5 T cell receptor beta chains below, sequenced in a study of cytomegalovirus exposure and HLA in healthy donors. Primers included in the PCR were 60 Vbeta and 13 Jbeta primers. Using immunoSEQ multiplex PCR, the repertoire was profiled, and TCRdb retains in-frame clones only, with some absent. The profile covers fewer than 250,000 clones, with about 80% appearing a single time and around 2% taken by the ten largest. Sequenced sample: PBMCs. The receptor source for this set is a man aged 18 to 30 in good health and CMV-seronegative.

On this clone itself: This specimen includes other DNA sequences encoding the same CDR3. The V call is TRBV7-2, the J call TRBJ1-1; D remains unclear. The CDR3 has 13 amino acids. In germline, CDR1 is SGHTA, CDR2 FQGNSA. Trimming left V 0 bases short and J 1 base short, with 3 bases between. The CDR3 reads CASSLAGNTEAFF. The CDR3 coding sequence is TGTGCCAGCAGCTTAGCCGGGAACACTGAAGCTTTCTTT. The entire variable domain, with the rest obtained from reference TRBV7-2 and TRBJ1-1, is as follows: GAGVSQSPSNKVTEKGKDVELRCDPISGHTALYWYRQSLGQGLEFLIYFQGNSAPDKSGLPSDRFSAERTGGSVSTLTIQRTQQEDSAVYLCASSLAGNTEAFFGQGTRLTVV.

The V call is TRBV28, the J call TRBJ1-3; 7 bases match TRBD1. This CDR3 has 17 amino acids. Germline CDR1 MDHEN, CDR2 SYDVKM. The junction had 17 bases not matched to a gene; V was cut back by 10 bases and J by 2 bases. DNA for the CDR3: TGTGCCACCACTCGGCCGGGGACAGTAGCGGCTGGAAACACCATATATTTT. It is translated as CATTRPGTVAAGNTIYF.

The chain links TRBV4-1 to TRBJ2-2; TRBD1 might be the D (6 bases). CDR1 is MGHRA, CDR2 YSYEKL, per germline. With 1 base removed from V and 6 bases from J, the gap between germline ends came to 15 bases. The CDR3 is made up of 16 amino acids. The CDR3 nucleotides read TGCGCCAGCAGCCAAGGGGGGCATTCGGGGCCCGGGGAGCTGTTTTTT. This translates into CASSQGGHSGPGELFF.

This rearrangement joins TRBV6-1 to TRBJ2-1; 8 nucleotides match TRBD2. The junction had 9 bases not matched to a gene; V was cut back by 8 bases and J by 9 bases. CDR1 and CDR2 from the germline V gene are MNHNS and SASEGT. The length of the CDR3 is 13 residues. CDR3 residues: CASGTLSGSEQFF. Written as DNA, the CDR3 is TGTGCCAGCGGAACCCTAAGCGGGAGTGAGCAGTTCTTC.

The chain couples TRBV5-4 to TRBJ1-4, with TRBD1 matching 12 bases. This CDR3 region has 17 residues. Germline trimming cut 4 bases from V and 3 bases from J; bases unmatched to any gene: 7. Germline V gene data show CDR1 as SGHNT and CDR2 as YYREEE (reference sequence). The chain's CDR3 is CASSEGDRGRSNEKLFF. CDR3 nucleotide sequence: TGTGCCAGCAGCGAAGGGGACAGGGGGCGGTCTAATGAAAAACTGTTTTTT. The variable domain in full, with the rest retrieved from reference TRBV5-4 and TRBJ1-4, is ETGVTQSPTHLIKTRGQQVTLRCSSQSGHNTVSWYQQALGQGPQFIFQYYREEENGRGNFPPRFSGLQFPNYSSELNVNALELDDSALYLCASSEGDRGRSNEKLFFGSGTQLSVL.